The following is a T cell receptor (beta chain) sequence with its context. Its antigen is currently unknown. Some clones are missing from TCRdb's copy, which holds only in-frame ones; the method was immunoSEQ multiplex PCR. The data contain 27,000 or so clones, roughly 86% of them seen just once; the ten biggest clones take up 1% to 1.3%. This sample is drawn from a study of T cells in narcolepsy. At the level of the study: Patients with NT1 or NT2 and healthy control donors were enrolled.

Study-wide points: Blood of same and different patients, but not healthy controls, reportedly held recurring autoreactive clonotypes. Some memory CD4+ repertoires had no autoreactive clone sequences. Comparing one patient's CSF and blood CD4+ clonotypes highlighted HCRT- and TRIB2-specific autoreactive clonotypes.

The source of this sequence is a human donor with narcolepsy. The sequencing input was CD45RA- memory CD4+ T cells from PBMCs.

CDR3 sequence: CASSLNSGTGGDEQYF. The CDR3 region has the DNA TGCGCCAGCAGCTTAAACTCCGGGACAGGGGGTGACGAGCAGTACTTC. The chain joins TRBV5-1 to TRBJ2-7; 11 bases are shared with TRBD1. V shed 2 bases and J 5 bases; nucleotides not matched to a gene: 9. Germline values: CDR1 SGHRS, CDR2 YFSETQ. CDR3 length: 16 residues.